This is a list of T cell receptor beta chains from one sample in a study of human CD4 T cells and Enterobacteriaceae. Assay: immunoSEQ multiplex PCR; the TCRdb copy retains only in-frame clones and omits some. The sample lists tens of thousands of clones, around 80% occurring once. Sequenced: memory CD4+ T cells from blood. Receptors were obtained from a human donor in good health. Each CDR3 is given with its conserved first and last residue. Each record gives: D gene, V gene, J gene, clone size, CDR3 DNA, CDR3 protein. A D gene is named only where the DNA matches it firmly. Size is omitted from some rows. Given values are once, few, many or a class for expanded clones.

>TRBD2|TRBV7-2|TRBJ2-5|NA
TGTGCCAGCAGCCAGGGACTAGGAGAGACCCAGTACTTC
CASSQGLGETQYF
>NA|TRBV9|TRBJ1-2|few
TGTGCCAGCAGCTCCCTGACGGGGGTAGAAGGCTACACCTTC
CASSSLTGVEGYTF
>TRBD2|TRBV5-1|TRBJ2-6|NA
TGCGCCAGCAGTCCGGGACTAATCTCTGGGGCCAACGTCCTGACTTTC
CASSPGLISGANVLTF
>TRBD1|TRBV10-1|TRBJ1-2|NA
TGCGCCAGCAGTGAAGGGACAGATTATGGCTACACCTTC
CASSEGTDYGYTF
>TRBD1|TRBV19|TRBJ2-4|NA
TGTGCCAGTAGTGGGGTTGGGACAGGGGGCGCGTGGGCCAAAAACATTCAGTACTTC
CASSGVGTGGAWAKNIQYF
>TRBD1|TRBV5-6|TRBJ2-7|NA
TGTGCCAGCAGCTTGGGACAGGGGAAGTACGAGCAGTACTTC
CASSLGQGKYEQYF
>NA|TRBV19|TRBJ2-2|NA
TGTGCCAGTAGTATAGGGGTCCAACTGCTGAACACCGGGGAGCTGTTTTTT
CASSIGVQLLNTGELFF
>NA|TRBV7-3|TRBJ1-2|NA
TGTGCCAGCAGCCTACAGGTTAACTATGGCTACACCTTC
CASSLQVNYGYTF
>NA|TRBV5-4|TRBJ2-7|few
TGTGCCAGCAGTAGCACCGGTTACGAGCAGTACTTC
CASSSTGYEQYF
>NA|TRBV15|TRBJ1-5|NA
TGTGCCACCAGCAGAGATCTTAGTTCTGGGGTGAGGCATTTT
CATSRDLSSGVRHF
>TRBD2|TRBV2|TRBJ2-1|NA
TGTGCCGCGAGACCCGGGACTAGTTATAATGAGCAGTTCTTC
CAARPGTSYNEQFF
>NA|TRBV27|TRBJ2-1|NA
TGTGCCAGCAGTTTAGTTGTGGGAGCGGGTAATGAGCAGTTCTTC
CASSLVVGAGNEQFF
>NA|TRBV21-1|TRBJ1-4|NA
TGTGCCAGCAGCAAAGGAGGTTCTCGACTGCCTGATGAAAAACTGTTTTTT
CASSKGGSRLPDEKLFF
>TRBD1|TRBV5-1|TRBJ2-5|NA
TGCGCCAGCAGCTTCCAGGGGGCGCGGGAGACCCAGTACTTC
CASSFQGARETQYF
>NA|TRBV12-2|TRBJ1-2|NA
TGTGCAAGTCGCTTAGCCTGTCATGGCTACACCTTC
CASRLACHGYTF
>TRBD1|TRBV11-1|TRBJ1-2|NA
TGTGCCAGCAGCCCCCGACAGGGAGGCTATGGCTACACCTTC
CASSPRQGGYGYTF
>NA|TRBV19|TRBJ1-2|NA
TGTGCCAGTAGCGACACCGGGACGTATGGCTACACCTTC
CASSDTGTYGYTF
>TRBD2|TRBV5-4|TRBJ2-7|NA
TGTGCCAGCAGCTTGTTGCGGGAGGGCCCCGAGCAGTACTTC
CASSLLREGPEQYF
>NA|TRBV15|TRBJ1-4|NA
TGTGCCACCAGCAGAGCTACTGACAGGCGACTAAATGAAAAACTGTTTTTT
CATSRATDRRLNEKLFF
>NA|TRBV7-9|TRBJ1-1|NA
TGTGCCAGCAGCTTAGGGGCAGGGGTTCAGGGCACTGAAGCTTTCTTT
CASSLGAGVQGTEAFF
>NA|TRBV12-5|TRBJ1-1|NA
TGTGCTAGTAGAGGTATGTCAAACACTGAAGCTTTCTTT
CASRGMSNTEAFF
>TRBD2|TRBV27|TRBJ2-1|NA
TGTGCCAGCAGTACTTCCGGGACTAGCGGGGTCGATGAGCAGTTCTTC
CASSTSGTSGVDEQFF
>NA|TRBV2|TRBJ1-1|once
TGTGCCAGCAGTGAAAGGACGGGGAACACTGAAGCTTTCTTT
CASSERTGNTEAFF
>NA|TRBV5-1|TRBJ2-1|few
TGCGCCAGCAGCCGAAGGGGCTCCTACAATGAGCAGTTCTTC
CASSRRGSYNEQFF
>TRBD2|TRBV28|TRBJ2-2|NA
TGTGCCAGCAGTTTAACGGTAGCGGGAGTCACCACCGGGGAGCTGTTTTTT
CASSLTVAGVTTGELFF
>NA|TRBV5-1|TRBJ2-1|NA
TGCGCCAGCAGCCCGGCGGGGACCGGGAGAAATGGTGAGCAGTTCTTC
CASSPAGTGRNGEQFF
>TRBD1|TRBV28|TRBJ2-2|NA
TGTGCCAGCAGTTTGGCCCCCGGTTGGGCCGGGACAGGCGACACCGGGGAGCTGTTTTTT
CASSLAPGWAGTGDTGELFF
>NA|TRBV5-4|TRBJ2-3|once
TGTGCCAGCAGCTACCGAGCCACGGGCACAGATACGCAGTATTTT
CASSYRATGTDTQYF
>TRBD1|TRBV14|TRBJ2-3|once
TGTGCCAGCAGCCAGGACAGGTCAGATACGCAGTATTTT
CASSQDRSDTQYF
>TRBD1|TRBV2|TRBJ2-3|NA
TGTGCCAGCAGTGAAGCTACTCAACCTACGACAGGGATGGGGGCTACGCAGTATTTT
CASSEATQPTTGMGATQYF
>NA|TRBV5-8|TRBJ1-2|few
TGTGCCAGCAGCTTGCTTCGGGACTATGGCTACACCTTC
CASSLLRDYGYTF
>NA|TRBV19|TRBJ2-2|few
TGTGCCAGTAGTATAAGGTCTAGGGCGAACACCGGGGAGCTGTTTTTT
CASSIRSRANTGELFF
>NA|TRBV6-4|TRBJ2-1|NA
TGTGCCAGCAGTGACGGGACTTCCTACAATGAGCAGTTCTTC
CASSDGTSYNEQFF
>NA|TRBV29-1|TRBJ1-2|few
TGCAGCGTTCGGCAGAACGGCTACACCTTC
CSVRQNGYTF
>TRBD1|TRBV30|TRBJ2-6|NA
TGTGCCACAGGGGTCCCCGGGGCCAACGTCCTGACTTTC
CATGVPGANVLTF
>NA|TRBV5-1|TRBJ2-6|NA
TGCGCCAGCAGTCTCGGACTTTGGGGCTCTGGGGCCAACGTCCTGACTTTC
CASSLGLWGSGANVLTF
>TRBD1|TRBV2|TRBJ1-1|NA
TGTGCCAGCAGTGCCTCCGACAGGGGGGTGAACACTGAAGCTTTCTTT
CASSASDRGVNTEAFF
>NA|TRBV5-4|TRBJ1-1|NA
TGTGCCAGCAGCCCGCCGGGTTCCACCAAGAACACTGAAGCTTTCTTT
CASSPPGSTKNTEAFF
>TRBD1|TRBV5-4|TRBJ1-1|once
TGTGCCAGCAGCTTGGCCAGGGGGATGAACACTGAAGCTTTCTTT
CASSLARGMNTEAFF
>NA|TRBV2|TRBJ2-7|NA
TGTGCCAGCAGTGCAGGCAGCCCCTACGAGCAGTACTTC
CASSAGSPYEQYF
>TRBD1|TRBV29-1|TRBJ1-2|NA
TGCAGCGTTGAAGGCACAGGGGGTGGCTACACCTTC
CSVEGTGGGYTF
>NA|TRBV29-1|TRBJ1-3|NA
TGCAGCGCCCAGGGCTTCTCTGGAAACACCATATATTTT
CSAQGFSGNTIYF
>NA|TRBV4-1|TRBJ1-4|once
TGCGCCAGCAGCCAAGTCGCCCGGACTTTTAATGAAAAACTGTTTTTT
CASSQVARTFNEKLFF
>NA|TRBV30|TRBJ2-7|NA
TGTGCCTGGAGCGCAGGGGGGAGCGAGCAGTACTTC
CAWSAGGSEQYF
>NA|TRBV6-5|TRBJ2-7|NA
TGTGCCAGCAGTTCGATTGTGGGGGGCGGGCCCTACGAGCAGTACTTC
CASSSIVGGGPYEQYF
>NA|TRBV5-1|TRBJ1-4|NA
TGCGCCAGCAGCTTGTCAGGGCTTGCTAATGAAAAACTGTTTTTT
CASSLSGLANEKLFF
>TRBD2|TRBV14|TRBJ2-7|once
TGTGCCAGCAGCCAAGTAGCGGGAGGCTACGAGCAGTACTTC
CASSQVAGGYEQYF
>NA|TRBV4-2|TRBJ1-1|few
TGTGCCAGCAGCCGGACGGGGAACACTGAAGCTTTCTTT
CASSRTGNTEAFF
>TRBD1|TRBV6-6|TRBJ1-3|NA
TGTGCCAGCAGCCGTGGGACAGGGGTCTCTGGAAACACCATATATTTT
CASSRGTGVSGNTIYF
>NA|TRBV6-1|TRBJ1-1|NA
TGTGCCAGCACCCCAAGCCTGGGGTCTGAAGCTTTCTTT
CASTPSLGSEAFF
>NA|TRBV30|TRBJ1-5|NA
TGTGCCTGGAGTGATAAGGGGCCCCAGCATTTT
CAWSDKGPQHF
>NA|TRBV15|TRBJ2-3|NA
TGTGCCACCAGCAGAGATAGCGCTGGCGGGGTTCTCACAGATACGCAGTATTTT
CATSRDSAGGVLTDTQYF
>NA|TRBV9|TRBJ1-2|NA
TGTGCCAGCAGCGTCGACCCGGCAGACCAGTATGGCTACACCTTC
CASSVDPADQYGYTF
>NA|TRBV5-1|TRBJ2-2|NA
TGCGCCAGCAGCTTGGTCCCTGGGGACACCGGGGAGCTGTTTTTT
CASSLVPGDTGELFF
>TRBD2|TRBV30|TRBJ2-1|NA
TGTGCCTGGAGTCTACCGGGACTACGTAATGAGCAGTTCTTC
CAWSLPGLRNEQFF